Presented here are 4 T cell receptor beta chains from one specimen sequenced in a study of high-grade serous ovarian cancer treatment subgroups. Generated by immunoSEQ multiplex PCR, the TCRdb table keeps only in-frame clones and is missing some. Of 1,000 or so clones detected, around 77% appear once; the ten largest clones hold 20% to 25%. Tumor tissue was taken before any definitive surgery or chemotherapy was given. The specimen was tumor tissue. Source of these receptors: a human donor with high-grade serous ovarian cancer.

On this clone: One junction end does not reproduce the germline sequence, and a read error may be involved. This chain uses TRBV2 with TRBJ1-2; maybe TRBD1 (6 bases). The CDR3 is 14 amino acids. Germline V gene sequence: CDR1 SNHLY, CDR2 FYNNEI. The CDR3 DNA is TGTGTCAGCAGTGCAAGCTCAGGGGTCTATGGCTACACCTTC. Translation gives CVSSASSGVYGYTF.

This chain's CDR3 is CASSYYYGYTF. The CDR3 nucleotides read TGTGCCAGCAGCTACTACTATGGCTACACCTTC. The gene calls are TRBV7-2 and TRBJ1-2, with unresolved D. CDR3 length equals 11 residues. Looked up from germline, CDR1 is SGHTA and CDR2 is FQGNSA. Trimming pared 4 bases from V and 3 bases from J, leaving 3 bases between.

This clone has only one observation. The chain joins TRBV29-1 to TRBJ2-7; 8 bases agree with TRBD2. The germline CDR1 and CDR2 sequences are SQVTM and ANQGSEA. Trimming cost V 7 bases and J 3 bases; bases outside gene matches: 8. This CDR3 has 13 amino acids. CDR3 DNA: TGCAGCGCGGCCGGGGGGGCAGGCTACGAGCAGTACTTC. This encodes CSAAGGAGYEQYF.

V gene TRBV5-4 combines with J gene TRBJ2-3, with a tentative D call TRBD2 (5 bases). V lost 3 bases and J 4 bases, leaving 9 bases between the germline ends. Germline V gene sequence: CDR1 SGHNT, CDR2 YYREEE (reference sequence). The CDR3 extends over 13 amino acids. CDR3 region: CASSSERADTQYF. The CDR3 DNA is TGTGCCAGCAGCTCCGAGAGGGCAGATACGCAGTATTTT.